What follows are 11 T cell receptor beta chains derived from one specimen sequenced in a study of CD8 T cells in ankylosing spondylitis. Via MiXCR, TCRdb re-called the 5' RACE reads, giving one row per CDR3 protein. Of just under 350,000 distinct CDR3 sequences in the sample, under 15% were seen once. The sequenced sample consisted of blood, either unsorted or a sorted T cell fraction (not recorded which). The receptors were gathered from a male donor with ankylosing spondylitis or in good health (not recorded which).

The CDR3 DNA is TGCGCCAGCAGCTTGGAGGACAGGGTATGGTCCTACAATGAGCAGTTCTTC. The encoded protein is CASSLEDRVWSYNEQFF. The chain is built from TRBV5-1 and TRBJ2-1; 8 bases agree with TRBD1. This CDR3 has 17 residues. Germline-derived CDR1 and CDR2 are SGHRS and YFSETQ. The junction had 6 bases not matched to a gene; V was cut back by 0 bases and J by 1 base. Full variable domain (remainder filled in from reference TRBV5-1 and TRBJ2-1): KAGVTQTPRYLIKTRGQQVTLSCSPISGHRSVSWYQQTPGQGLQFLFEYFSETQRNKGNFPGRFSGRQFSNSRSEMNVSTLELGDSALYLCASSLEDRVWSYNEQFFGPGTRLTVL.

This clonotype was counted only a few times. The chain uses TRBV12-3 or TRBV12-4 and TRBJ1-1, with D possibly TRBD1 on 5 matching bases. This CDR3 has 15 residues. V lost 6 bases and J lost 1, with 15 bases in between. The CDR3 spells CASSLGGYSNTEAFF. CDR3 DNA: TGTGCCAGCAGCCTGGGGGGTTACTCGAACACTGAAGCTTTCTTT.

V is TRBV14 and J is TRBJ2-1; maybe TRBD2 (5 bases). Per the germline V gene, CDR1 is SGHDN and CDR2 is FVKESK. The CDR3 loop spans 14 amino acids. V shed 4 bases and J shed 1 base, with 8 bases lying between them. The CDR3 coding sequence is TGTGCCAGCAGCCTTCGGACTTCCTACAATGAGCAGTTCTTC. Translation gives CASSLRTSYNEQFF.

This clonotype was detected a few times. This chain connects TRBV3-1 to TRBJ2-2; D is uncertain. The CDR3 is made up of 17 amino acids. CDR1 LGHDT and CDR2 YNNKEL come from the germline V gene (reference sequence). V dropped 1 base and J dropped 0 bases, with 12 bases sitting between them. The CDR3 spells CASSQGSQRTNTGELFF. CDR3 DNA sequence: TGTGCCAGCAGCCAAGGGAGCCAGCGAACGAACACCGGGGAGCTGTTTTTT.

This clonotype was counted only a few times. The rearrangement links TRBV27 to TRBJ2-4, with D perhaps assigned TRBD1 or TRBD2 (5 bases each). The CDR3 extends over 16 amino acids. The germline gives CDR1 MNHEY, CDR2 SMNVEV (reference sequence). The V end lost 5 bases, the J end lost 3 bases, and 17 bases lay between the germline ends. The CDR3 bases are TGTGCCAGCAGTCATTCCCCGGGGCCAAGCAAAAACATTCAGTACTTC. Its protein product is CASSHSPGPSKNIQYF.

This clonotype has a handful of counts. The V call is TRBV3-1, the J call TRBJ1-1; D might be TRBD1 (5 bases). Germline values: CDR1 LGHDT, CDR2 YNNKEL (reference sequence). The V end lost 1 base, the J end lost 7 bases, and 10 bases lay between the germline ends. The length of the CDR3 is 13 residues. The CDR3 bases are TGTGCCAGCAGCCAAGGCAGGGTCGGTGAAGCTTTCTTT. This codes for CASSQGRVGEAFF.

This clonotype was counted many times. The V call is TRBV7-8, the J call TRBJ1-5; no reliable D call. This CDR3 region has 14 residues. Trimming removed 10 bases from V and 1 base from J, with 14 bases in between. In germline, CDR1 is SGHVS, CDR2 FQNEAQ. This CDR3 reads CAIKEPQSNQPQHF. As DNA, the CDR3 is TGTGCCATTAAGGAGCCTCAGAGCAATCAGCCCCAGCATTTT.

In its sample, this clonotype was seen a few times. Here the CDR3 DNA reads TGTGCCAGCAGCCAAGCGGGTCGATACGAGCAGTACTTC. Encoded protein: CASSQAGRYEQYF. The V gene is TRBV14, the J gene TRBJ2-7; D gene unclear. Trimming cost V 1 base and J 4 bases, with 8 bases left between them. In germline, CDR1 is SGHDN, CDR2 FVKESK. This CDR3 is 13 amino acids long.

This sequence joins TRBV18 and TRBJ1-1; the D gene is possibly TRBD1 (5 bases). CDR3 length: 13 amino acids. V lost 4 bases and J lost 2, with 8 bases in between. From germline, CDR1 is KGHSH and CDR2 LQKENI. The CDR3 here is CASSRDLNTEAFF. CDR3 DNA sequence: TGTGCCAGCTCACGGGACCTAAACACTGAAGCTTTCTTT.

The chain couples TRBV11-2 to TRBJ2-7, with D possibly being TRBD1 (7 bases). The ends were cut back, 5 bases at V and 11 bases at J, with 19 bases in the middle. The CDR3 sequence is 13 residues long. In germline, CDR1 is SGHAT, CDR2 FQNNGV. CDR3 sequence reads: CASSPTDRGTEYF. The CDR3 coding sequence is TGTGCCAGCAGCCCCACAGATCGGGGGACAGAGTACTTC.

The chain combines TRBV5-1 with TRBJ2-1; 7 bases align to TRBD2. The CDR3 totals 16 residues. Germline values: CDR1 SGHRS, CDR2 YFSETQ. Germline trimming cut 2 bases from V and 1 base from J; bases unmatched to any gene: 6. DNA for the CDR3: TGCGCCAGCAGCTTATCAAGCGGGGTTTCCTACAATGAGCAGTTCTTC. It encodes CASSLSSGVSYNEQFF.